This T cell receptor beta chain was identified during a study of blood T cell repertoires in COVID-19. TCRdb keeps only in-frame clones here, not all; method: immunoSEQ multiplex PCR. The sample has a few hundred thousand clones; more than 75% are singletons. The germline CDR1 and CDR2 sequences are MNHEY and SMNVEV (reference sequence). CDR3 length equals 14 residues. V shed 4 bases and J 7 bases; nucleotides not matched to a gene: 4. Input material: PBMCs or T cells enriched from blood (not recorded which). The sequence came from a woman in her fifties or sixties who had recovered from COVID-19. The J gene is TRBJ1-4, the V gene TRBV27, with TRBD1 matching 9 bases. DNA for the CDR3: TGTGCCAGCAGTTGGGACAGGGTAGCTGAAAAACTGTTTTTT. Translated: CASSWDRVAEKLFF.